The next 21 T cell receptor beta chains were all read from a single sample in a study of tissue T cells after allogeneic stem cell transplantation (dated by TCRdb to between 2020 and 2023). Libraries were made using the immunoSEQ multiplex PCR assay. This immuneACCESS table, as held by TCRdb, lists in-frame sequences with V and J called but not all clones. Of the missing ones, under half trace to an unresolved V gene in checked studies; the others have no known cause. In this sample the table shows over 45,000 clones, about three quarters of which occur a single time. Together, the top ten hold 0.45% to 0.7% of the sample. Specimen: sorted cells pooled from one or two spleens. These receptors came from a pool of C57BL/6 mice in good health.

Worth noting for this clone: Gene names and germline refer to mouse. The read is 1 residue too short to cover the CDR3 end, so that end is filled in from the germline J gene. This chain links TRBV31 with TRBJ1-3; D is possibly TRBD1 (6 bases). Trimming shortened V by 1 base and J by 0 bases, and 10 bases separated the two germline ends. CDR1 and CDR2 (germline): GKSSPN, SITVG. This CDR3 contains 15 residues. CDR3 DNA, as far as it was read: TGTGCCTGGAGTCGGGACACAAATTCTGGAAATACGCTCTAT. The encoded protein is CAWSRDTNSGNTLY. The full CDR3 sequence reads CAWSRDTNSGNTLYF.

Worth noting for this clone: All gene names here are mouse names. CDR3 protein: CASKRRGGENQDTQYF. The sequenced part of the CDR3 DNA is TGTGCCAGCAAAAGACGGGGGGGCGAAAACCAAGACACCCAGTAC. The chain combines TRBV13-3 with TRBJ2-5, with 8 nucleotides matching TRBD2. The read is 1 residue too short to cover the CDR3 end, so that end is filled in from the germline J gene. V lost 6 bases, J lost 0 bases, and 9 bases stayed unmatched. The CDR3 runs 16 residues. CDR1 is NNHDY, CDR2 SYVADS, per germline.

This clone was found once. Mouse names are used for the genes. The read ends 1 residue early relative to the CDR3; the germline J gene fills the gap. The chain is built from TRBV31 and TRBJ1-1; D call uncertain. CDR1 and CDR2 from the germline V gene are GKSSPN and SITVG. V was pared by 0 bases and J by 0 bases, with 8 bases between. CDR3 size: 14 residues. CDR3 DNA, as far as it was read: TGTGCCTGGAGTCTAAAGGATGCAAACACAGAAGTCTTC. Amino acids: CAWSLKDANTEVF. The whole CDR3 is CAWSLKDANTEVFF.

Remarks on this clone: These gene names are mouse names. The read finishes 1 residue shy of the CDR3 end, and the germline J gene is used to complete it. The chain recombines TRBV3 with TRBJ2-3; 7 nucleotides line up with TRBD1. There are 14 residues in the CDR3. Germline CDR1 SNHLY, CDR2 FYNGKV (reference sequence). The V and J ends lost 2 bases and 2 bases, in that order; junction bases with no gene match: 1. Incomplete CDR3 DNA: TGTGCCAGCAGCTTACAGGGGGTTGCAGAAACGCTGTAT. Its translation is CASSLQGVAETLY. The whole CDR3 reads CASSLQGVAETLYF.

This clone was counted only a few times. Gene labels here are mouse ones. The CDR3 end falls 1 residue outside the read, so it is completed with the germline J gene. Other DNA sequences within the sample encode an identical CDR3. The gene calls are TRBV19 and TRBJ2-7, with 11 bases that match TRBD2. The V and J ends lost 4 bases and 4 bases, in that order; junction bases with no gene match: 4. Per germline, CDR1 FNHDT and CDR2 SITEND (reference sequence). This CDR3 has 14 amino acids. CDR3 DNA (partial): TGTGCCAGCAGTCCCGGGACTGGGGGATATGAACAGTAC. Its translation: CASSPGTGGYEQY. The whole CDR3 protein reads CASSPGTGGYEQYF.

This clone showed up just once. Gene names follow the mouse nomenclature. The DNA ends 1 residue before the CDR3 does, and the rest of the CDR3 is filled in from the germline J gene. The chain carries TRBV29 and TRBJ1-6, with 7 bases that match TRBD1. TRBJ1-6 is designated an ORF whose function remains uncertain. This CDR3 contains 14 residues. Germline values: CDR1 MSHET, CDR2 SYDVDS. J was trimmed by 5 bases and V by 6 bases; bases with no gene match: 4. The sequenced CDR3 bases are TGTGCTAGCAGCCCGGGACAGAATAATTCGCCCCTCTAC. It translates to CASSPGQNNSPLY. The complete CDR3 protein is CASSPGQNNSPLYF.

Note on this clone: Germline and genes here are mouse. The observed sequence ends 1 residue before the CDR3 terminus, with the missing tail filled in from the germline J gene. The chain recombines TRBV5 with TRBJ1-6; D is undetermined. TRBJ1-6 is an ORF, and what it does is uncertain. Germline V gene data show CDR1 as LGHNA and CDR2 as YNLKQL (reference sequence). This CDR3 has 13 amino acids. Trimming took off 0 bases at V and 7 bases at J, with 4 bases between the two ends. The CDR3 bases that were read are TGTGCCAGCAGCCAAGATTGGAATTCGCCCCTCTAC. It translates to CASSQDWNSPLY. The CDR3 in its entirety is CASSQDWNSPLYF.

A note on this clone: Gene labels here are mouse ones. The read finishes 1 residue shy of the CDR3 end, and the germline J gene is used to complete it. The rearrangement uses TRBV13-3 and TRBJ2-2; TRBD1 might be the D (7 bases). Looked up from germline, CDR1 is NNHDY and CDR2 is SYVADS. V was pared by 1 base and J by 2 bases, with 9 bases between. CDR3 size: 15 residues. The CDR3 bases that were read are TGTGCCAGCAGTGATAAGGGGGCGAACACCGGGCAGCTCTAC. This gives the protein CASSDKGANTGQLY. The CDR3 as a whole reads CASSDKGANTGQLYF.

As to this clone: The gene symbols are mouse symbols. The sequence runs out 1 residue before the end of the CDR3; the remainder is reconstructed from the germline J gene. The chain has TRBV26 and TRBJ2-3, with D possibly TRBD1 on 6 matching bases. Germline CDR1 is KGHPV and CDR2 is FQNQEV (reference sequence). The CDR3 is made up of 15 amino acids. Trimming left V 6 bases short and J 1 base short, with 14 bases between. The CDR3 loop reads CASRGRGGGAETLYF. Incomplete CDR3 DNA: TGTGCCAGCAGGGGCAGGGGAGGGGGTGCAGAAACGCTGTAT.

As for this clone: The gene names here belong to mouse. With the read ending 1 residue before the CDR3 end, the germline J gene is used to fill in that end. The chain recombines TRBV3 with TRBJ1-4; 7 nucleotides agree with TRBD1. CDR3 length: 15 amino acids. The germline V gene has CDR1 SNHLY and CDR2 FYNGKV (reference sequence). Losses at the gene ends were 5 bases for V and 4 bases for J; bases not matched to a gene: 7. The CDR3 loop is CASSHRGDSNERLFF. Incomplete CDR3 DNA: TGTGCCAGCAGCCACCGCGGGGACAGCAACGAAAGATTATTT.

Comment on this clone: The gene names here belong to mouse. The CDR3 end is not reached by the read, which stops 1 residue before it; the germline J gene fills it in. The rearrangement joins TRBV5 to TRBJ1-5; D is ambiguous. The CDR3 is 15 residues long. The germline V gene has CDR1 LGHNA and CDR2 YNLKQL (reference sequence). Trimming removed 0 bases from V and 1 base from J, with 7 bases in between. The CDR3 sequence: CASSQEGGNNQAPLF. The covered CDR3 bases are TGTGCCAGCAGCCAAGAGGGAGGGAACAACCAGGCTCCGCTT.

This clone has a handful of counts. Each gene name is a mouse one. The CDR3 is cut off 1 residue early in the read; its end comes from the germline J gene. The V and J genes are TRBV4 and TRBJ2-3; 7 nucleotides align to TRBD2. J gave up 3 bases and V 8 bases, and 5 bases lay outside the gene matches. Germline loops: CDR1 LGHDT, CDR2 YNNKQL (reference sequence). There are 13 residues in the CDR3. The CDR3 region is CASQLGSAETLYF. The CDR3 DNA, read in part, is TGTGCCAGCCAACTGGGGAGCGCAGAAACGCTGTAT.

With respect to this clone: All gene names here are mouse names. The CDR3 loop reads CASGGGAQDTQYF. Partial CDR3 DNA: TGTGCCAGCGGTGGGGGGGCCCAAGACACCCAGTAC. The chain employs TRBV13-2 and TRBJ2-5; a possible D gene is TRBD2 (7 bases). The CDR3 end falls 1 residue outside the read, so it is completed with the germline J gene. Trimming shortened V by 3 bases and J by 2 bases, and 7 bases separated the two germline ends. There are 13 residues in the CDR3. Germline CDR1 reads NNHNN; CDR2 reads SYGAGS (reference sequence).

About this clone: Here the gene names and germline are mouse. The read gets to within 1 residue of the CDR3 end, and the germline J gene fills in the rest. J is TRBJ2-4 and V is TRBV4; D perhaps matches TRBD1 (6 bases). Germline V gene data show CDR1 as LGHDT and CDR2 as YNNKQL (reference sequence). V was cut by 4 bases and J by 3 bases, with 11 bases left in between. The CDR3 contains 14 residues. The DNA read from the CDR3 is TGTGCCAGCAGCTGGTTGGGACAACAAAACACCTTGTAC. Its translation is CASSWLGQQNTLY. The whole CDR3 sequence is CASSWLGQQNTLYF. Variable domain in full (rest from reference TRBV4 and TRBJ2-4): ETAVFQTPNYHVTQVGNEVSFNCKQTLGHDTMYWYKQDSKKLLKIMFSYNNKQLIVNETVPRRFSPQSSDKAHLNLRIKSVEPEDSAVYLCASSWLGQQNTLYFGAGTRLSVL.

Concerning this clone itself: Gene names and germline refer to mouse. The read stops 1 residue short of the end of the CDR3; the missing end is completed from the germline J gene. The gene calls are TRBV13-1 and TRBJ1-4, with 8 bases matching TRBD1. Germline values: CDR1 NSHNY, CDR2 SYGAGN. J lost 4 bases, V lost 5 bases, and 1 base had no gene match. The CDR3 loop spans 13 amino acids. CDR3 amino acids: CASSGTGNERLFF. The DNA read from the CDR3 is TGTGCCAGCAGCGGGACAGGCAACGAAAGATTATTT.

As concerns this clone: Genes here carry mouse names. The read halts 1 residue ahead of the CDR3 end, with the missing end drawn from the germline J gene. The chain joins TRBV15 to TRBJ2-1; 10 positions agree with TRBD1. Trimming removed 8 bases from V and 5 bases from J; junction bases left unmatched: 0. From germline, CDR1 is SGHND and CDR2 FRSKSL. The CDR3 is made up of 12 amino acids. CDR3: CASGTGDAEQFF. Incomplete CDR3 DNA: TGTGCCAGCGGGACAGGGGATGCTGAGCAGTTC.

This clone was detected only a few times. Gene and germline names: mouse. The read ends 1 residue before the CDR3 terminus; that terminus is restored from the germline J gene. The chain couples TRBV13-3 to TRBJ1-1; 7 bases match TRBD1. The trim removed 0 bases at V and 5 bases at J, leaving 4 bases unmatched. The CDR3 is made up of 14 amino acids. Germline lookup yields CDR1 NNHDY and CDR2 SYVADS. The CDR3 sequence is CASSDAGGQTEVFF. The CDR3 bases that were read are TGTGCCAGCAGTGATGCAGGGGGGCAGACAGAAGTCTTC.

In the case of this clone: Germline and genes here are mouse. The read stops 1 residue short of the end of the CDR3; the missing end is completed from the germline J gene. The genes are TRBV31 and TRBJ2-4; 9 nucleotides align to TRBD2. J was trimmed by 0 bases and V by 1 base; bases with no gene match: 2. Germline loops: CDR1 GKSSPN, CDR2 SITVG. This CDR3 region has 15 residues. The part of the CDR3 DNA that was read is TGTGCCTGGAGTCCGGGACTGGGAAGTCAAAACACCTTGTAC. Its protein product is CAWSPGLGSQNTLY. The CDR3 in its entirety is CAWSPGLGSQNTLYF.

Notes on this clone: Gene names are the mouse ones. The read ends 1 residue early relative to the CDR3; the germline J gene fills the gap. The V and J genes are TRBV20 and TRBJ1-5; D uncertain. Per germline, CDR1 GFQATS and CDR2 STVNSAI. Trimming took off 6 bases at V and 2 bases at J, with 11 bases between the two ends. CDR3 length equals 13 residues. The part of the CDR3 DNA that was read is TGTGGTGCCTCGTGGCGGGACAACCAGGCTCCGCTT. The encoded protein is CGASWRDNQAPL. The entire CDR3 reads CGASWRDNQAPLF.

For this clone: Each gene name is a mouse one. The CDR3 is cut off 1 residue early in the read; its end comes from the germline J gene. This rearrangement joins TRBV13-2 to TRBJ1-5; D is ambiguous. The CDR3 has 13 residues. The germline V gene has CDR1 NNHNN and CDR2 SYGAGS (reference sequence). Trimming removed 0 bases at V and 4 bases at J, with 5 bases between. The CDR3 DNA, read in part, is TGTGCCAGCGGTGATGTACAAAACCAGGCTCCGCTT. Translated, it gives CASGDVQNQAPL. The complete CDR3 reads CASGDVQNQAPLF.

As for this clone: Any gene name here is a mouse gene name. The sequence runs out 1 residue before the end of the CDR3; the remainder is reconstructed from the germline J gene. This chain joins TRBV12-1 and TRBJ2-2, with 7 bases lining up with TRBD1. The V segment lost 1 base and the J segment 0 bases; nucleotides outside the gene matches: 7. This CDR3 is built from 17 residues. Per the germline V gene, CDR1 is SGHSN and CDR2 is HYEKVE. The sequenced CDR3 bases are TGTGCCAGCTCTCTAACCCTAGGGACAGCAAACACCGGGCAGCTCTAC. Its protein product is CASSLTLGTANTGQLY. The whole CDR3 sequence is CASSLTLGTANTGQLYF.